The 27 T cell receptor beta chains below all came from one sample that was sequenced in a study of a mutant IDH1 vaccine in newly diagnosed glioma. The time point denotes: week 35, safety follow-up. Vaccine doses each comprised 300 ug of mutant IDH1 20-mer peptide, with topical imiquimod. Their recognized antigens are unknown. Clones were read by immunoSEQ multiplex PCR, and TCRdb kept only the in-frame ones, dropping some. This sample carries about 26,000 clones, over 80% of them seen once, and the ten largest clones take around 29%. Sequencing used PBMCs, obtained from a glioma patient whose treatment included an IDH1 peptide vaccine. The receptors originated from a man between 25 and 39 years old with glioma.

This rearrangement joins TRBV10-1 to TRBJ2-1; 8 bases line up with TRBD2. With 4 bases clipped from V and 0 bases from J, the junction kept 5 bases outside the gene matches. Germline V gene lookup returns CDR1 WNHNN and CDR2 SYGVQD (reference sequence). The CDR3 spans 16 residues. This chain's CDR3 is CASSVLAGSSYNEQFF. The CDR3 nucleotides are TGCGCCAGCAGTGTATTAGCGGGAAGCTCCTACAATGAGCAGTTCTTC.

The rearrangement joins TRBV19 to TRBJ1-5; 7 nucleotides align to TRBD1. Germline CDR1 is LNHDA and CDR2 is SQIVND (reference sequence). V trimming: 7 bases; J trimming: 5 bases; junction bases outside the gene matches: 14. This CDR3 has 16 amino acids. CDR3 sequence: CASIGQDKVIDQPQHF. CDR3 DNA sequence: TGTGCCAGTATTGGACAGGACAAGGTTATCGATCAGCCCCAGCATTTT.

The V and J genes are TRBV9 and TRBJ2-1, with D uncertain. Trimming removed 1 base from V and 0 bases from J, with 11 bases in between. This CDR3 is 16 amino acids long. Germline-derived CDR1 and CDR2 are SGDLS and YYNGEE. CDR3 region: CASSVWMASSYNEQFF. The CDR3 DNA follows: TGTGCCAGCAGCGTATGGATGGCCAGCTCCTACAATGAGCAGTTCTTC.

With respect to this clone: Within the sample, other DNA sequences also encode this same CDR3. J is TRBJ1-6 and V is TRBV27; D gene uncertain. V shed 0 bases and J shed 1 base, with 1 base lying between them. This CDR3 is built from 14 residues. Germline loops: CDR1 MNHEY, CDR2 SMNVEV (reference sequence). CDR3 loop: CASSLSSYNSPLHF. CDR3 coding DNA: TGTGCCAGCAGTTTATCTTCCTATAATTCACCCCTCCACTTT.

The rearrangement joins TRBV28 to TRBJ1-1, with D maybe TRBD1 (5 bases). This CDR3 is 14 amino acids long. Between the trimmed V and J ends, which lost 5 bases and 4 bases, there was a span of 14 bases. Germline V gene lookup returns CDR1 MDHEN and CDR2 SYDVKM. CDR3 protein: CASSRAGDGTEAFF. The CDR3 DNA sequence: TGTGCCAGCAGTCGGGCGGGGGATGGCACTGAAGCTTTCTTT.

This sequence joins TRBV19 and TRBJ1-2, with TRBD1 matching over 10 bases. The CDR3 runs to 17 residues. J lost 5 bases, V lost 4 bases, and 13 bases had no gene match. Germline lookup yields CDR1 LNHDA and CDR2 SQIVND (reference sequence). For the CDR3, the DNA is TGTGCCAGTAGTAAACCGGGACAGGGGTCAATCTCATATGGCTACACCTTC. Amino acid sequence: CASSKPGQGSISYGYTF.

The V and J genes are TRBV9 and TRBJ2-1; 11 bases line up with TRBD2. Germline V gene data show CDR1 as SGDLS and CDR2 as YYNGEE. Losses at the gene ends were 2 bases for V and 8 bases for J; bases not matched to a gene: 9. CDR3 length: 16 amino acids. The CDR3 coding sequence is TGTGCCAGCAGCGTTTTTCTAGCGGGGGGCCTAGATGAGCAGTTCTTC. Translating gives CASSVFLAGGLDEQFF.

This chain links TRBV2 with TRBJ1-4; TRBD1 matches 8 bases. V lost 6 bases to trimming and J lost 7 bases; unmatched junction nucleotides: 13. CDR1 and CDR2 from the germline V gene are SNHLY and FYNNEI. There are 16 residues in the CDR3. CDR3 nucleotide sequence: TGTGCCAGCAGCTTGGACAGGGTTTCGAAGAGTGAAAAACTGTTTTTT. It encodes CASSLDRVSKSEKLFF.

The rearrangement uses TRBV14 and TRBJ1-2; D possibly corresponds to TRBD1 (5 bases). This CDR3 region has 13 residues. Germline values: CDR1 SGHDN, CDR2 FVKESK. The ends were cut back, 3 bases at V and 7 bases at J, with 12 bases in the middle. DNA of the CDR3: TGTGCCAGCAGCCAGACGCAGGGCTCTGGCTACACCTTC. It yields the protein CASSQTQGSGYTF.

The chain employs TRBV5-1 and TRBJ1-1, with D uncertain. Germline V gene data show CDR1 as SGHRS and CDR2 as YFSETQ. The CDR3 extends over 14 amino acids. V was pared by 3 bases and J by 1 base, with 10 bases between. CDR3 nucleotide sequence: TGCGCCAGCAGCTCCCGGCCAGGGAACACTGAAGCTTTCTTT. Translation: CASSSRPGNTEAFF.

This clone was found once. V and J are TRBV10-3 and TRBJ1-4; 10 bases map to TRBD1. This CDR3 comprises 14 residues. Germline V gene lookup returns CDR1 ENHRY and CDR2 SYGVKD. V lost 4 bases, J lost 6 bases, and 2 bases stayed unmatched. CDR3 protein: CAISAGTGDEKLFF. CDR3 nucleotides: TGTGCCATCAGTGCCGGGACAGGGGATGAAAAACTGTTTTTT.

The V call is TRBV7-9, the J call TRBJ2-3; the match to TRBD2 covers 7 bases. This CDR3 is built from 19 residues. Germline V CDR1 and CDR2: SEHNR, FQNEAQ (reference sequence). The junction had 18 bases not matched to a gene; V was cut back by 4 bases and J by 2 bases. In DNA form, the CDR3 reads TGTGCCAGCAGCTCATACACCCTGGGGGGGAGGGGATCCACAGATACGCAGTATTTT. This codes for CASSSYTLGGRGSTDTQYF. Using reference TRBV7-9 and TRBJ2-3 for the parts outside the CDR3, the full variable domain is DTGVSQNPRHKITKRGQNVTFRCDPISEHNRLYWYRQTLGQGPEFLTYFQNEAQLEKSRLLSDRFSAERPKGSFSTLEIQRTEQGDSAMYLCASSSYTLGGRGSTDTQYFGPGTRLTVL.

The V call is TRBV7-2, the J call TRBJ2-5, with D possibly TRBD1 on 5 matching bases. Per germline, CDR1 SGHTA and CDR2 FQGNSA. The germline V and J ends were trimmed by 5 bases and 7 bases, with 17 bases remaining between them. The CDR3 has 14 residues. The CDR3 DNA is TGTGCCAGCAGCCCACAAGGGGCCGGGCTGACCCAGTACTTC. It yields the protein CASSPQGAGLTQYF.

The count of this clone is one. The chain employs TRBV10-3 and TRBJ2-3; possibly TRBD2 for D (5 bases). Trimming shortened V by 0 bases and J by 0 bases, and 10 bases separated the two germline ends. Germline assignment: CDR1 ENHRY and CDR2 SYGVKD. The length of the CDR3 is 16 residues. The CDR3 bases are TGTGCCATCAGTGAGTCGAGAGCGGTAAGCACAGATACGCAGTATTTT. Amino acid sequence: CAISESRAVSTDTQYF.

The V call is TRBV7-9, the J call TRBJ1-5, with TRBD1 matching 7 bases. Trimming took 4 bases from V and 7 from J; bases not matched to a gene: 7. The CDR3 contains 14 residues. Germline V gene sequence: CDR1 SEHNR, CDR2 FQNEAQ (reference sequence). This CDR3 reads CASSSTGYRQPQHF. CDR3 DNA sequence: TGTGCCAGCAGCTCGACAGGGTATCGGCAGCCCCAGCATTTT.

The gene calls are TRBV4-1 and TRBJ1-1; D perhaps matches TRBD1 (5 bases). Germline CDR1 reads MGHRA; CDR2 reads YSYEKL. CDR3 length: 15 residues. The V end lost 0 bases, the J end lost 6 bases, and 14 bases lay between the germline ends. The CDR3 DNA reads as TGCGCCAGCAGCCAAGATTTGGCAGGGACCTCTGAAGCTTTCTTT. Translated, it gives CASSQDLAGTSEAFF.

This clone was detected once. The gene calls are TRBV7-7 and TRBJ1-3, with no clear D. Between the trimmed V and J ends, which lost 5 bases and 6 bases, there was a span of 14 bases. CDR3 length equals 14 residues. Germline V gives CDR1 SSHAT, CDR2 FNYEAQ (reference sequence). CDR3 in DNA: TGTGCCAGCAGCCCGATAAGTACGACAAACACCATATATTTT. Protein sequence: CASSPISTTNTIYF. Looking up the rest from reference TRBV7-7 and TRBJ1-3 gives the full variable domain: GAGVSQSPRYKVTKRGQDVTLRCDPISSHATLYWYQQALGQGPEFLTYFNYEAQPDKSGLPSDRFSAERPEGSISTLTIQRTEQRDSAMYRCASSPISTTNTIYFGEGSWLTVV.

The rearrangement uses TRBV6-1 and TRBJ2-3; TRBD1 is a possible D gene (5 bases). The CDR3 extends over 14 amino acids. The ends were cut back, 1 base at V and 4 bases at J, with 9 bases in the middle. Germline-derived CDR1 and CDR2 are MNHNS and SASEGT. This chain's CDR3 is CASSEGAGPDTQYF. CDR3 in DNA: TGTGCCAGCAGTGAAGGAGCAGGGCCAGATACGCAGTATTTT.

The chain joins TRBV27 to TRBJ2-7; tentative D call: TRBD2 (5 bases). The CDR3 consists of 12 residues. V lost 6 bases to trimming and J lost 10 bases, with 16 bases between them. Per germline, CDR1 MNHEY and CDR2 SMNVEV (reference sequence). CDR3 bases: TGTGCCAGCAGGGATCCCTCTCGGGAACAGTACTTC. It codes for CASRDPSREQYF.

The chain recombines TRBV15 with TRBJ2-2; no definite D call. Trimming took 0 bases from V and 8 from J, leaving 10 bases between them. CDR1 is LNHNV and CDR2 is YYDKDF in the germline V gene (reference sequence). This CDR3 region has 14 residues. The CDR3 DNA is TGTGCCACCAGCAGAGATTATCAGCGTGGGGAGCTGTTTTTT. Translation gives CATSRDYQRGELFF.

The DNA of the CDR3 is TGTGCCAGTAGTCCCCTTGTGGCGGGGAACACCGGGGAGCTGTTTTTT. Amino acids: CASSPLVAGNTGELFF. The rearrangement joins TRBV19 to TRBJ2-2; perhaps TRBD2 as D (5 bases). Germline V gene lookup returns CDR1 LNHDA and CDR2 SQIVND (reference sequence). CDR3 length: 16 residues. Trimming cost V 5 bases and J 1 base, with 14 bases left between them.

CDR3 sequence: CASRRDRGAIYEQYF. The DNA of the CDR3 is TGCGCCAGCAGGAGGGACAGGGGGGCGATCTACGAGCAGTACTTC. The chain joins TRBV5-1 to TRBJ2-7, with 11 bases aligning to TRBD1. This CDR3 is built from 15 residues. Germline V CDR1 and CDR2: SGHRS, YFSETQ. Losses at the gene ends were 5 bases for V and 3 bases for J; bases not matched to a gene: 7.

The chain couples TRBV4-1 to TRBJ1-4, with D possibly being TRBD1 (6 bases). The germline gives CDR1 MGHRA, CDR2 YSYEKL. This CDR3 has 19 amino acids. V lost 0 bases and J 5 bases, leaving 22 bases between the germline ends. The CDR3 bases are TGCGCCAGCAGCCAAGAACAGGGCGGCTCGTTTTGGGAGAATGAAAAACTGTTTTTT. Encoded protein: CASSQEQGGSFWENEKLFF.

As DNA, the CDR3 is TGTGCCAGCAGCCAGGGACAGGGGGCCAACTATGGCTACACCTTC. It translates to CASSQGQGANYGYTF. V usage is TRBV7-6 and J usage is TRBJ1-2, with 12 bases lining up with TRBD1. The CDR3 runs to 15 residues. With V trimmed by 5 bases and J by 2 bases, 3 bases remained unmatched. Germline V CDR1 and CDR2: SGHVS, FNYEAQ.

The chain's CDR3 is CASSSFFNQPQHF. The CDR3 nucleotides are TGTGCCAGCAGTTCTTTTTTCAATCAGCCCCAGCATTTT. The rearrangement uses TRBV6-5 and TRBJ1-5; D is ambiguous. V lost 4 bases to trimming and J lost 3 bases, with 7 bases between them. This CDR3 has 13 residues. Germline CDR1 reads MNHEY; CDR2 reads SVGAGI.

The chain uses TRBV7-2 and TRBJ1-1; no definite D call. The CDR3 runs to 12 residues. CDR1 is SGHTA, CDR2 FQGNSA, per germline. Trimming cost V 7 bases and J 0 bases, with 6 bases left between them. CDR3 residues: CASTPVNTEAFF. CDR3 DNA sequence: TGTGCCAGCACCCCCGTGAACACTGAAGCTTTCTTT.

The J gene is TRBJ2-5, the V gene TRBV30; 9 nucleotides align to TRBD2. Trimming cost V 1 base and J 5 bases; bases outside gene matches: 17. From germline, CDR1 is GTSNPN and CDR2 SVGIG (reference sequence). This CDR3 has 18 residues. For the CDR3, the DNA is TGTGCCTGGAGTGCGCCTATATCCCTCGCGGGGGGGCACGAGACCCAGTACTTC. It codes for CAWSAPISLAGGHETQYF.